The 25 T cell receptor beta chains below were found in one sample sequenced in a study of T cells in Graves' hyperthyroidism and ophthalmopathy. TCR beta CDR3 region amplification was performed from RNA transcripts. Carried out on the TCR CDR3, a first-round RT-PCR used the HTBI primer set. TCRdb used MiXCR to reprocess the multiplex PCR reads, holding one entry per CDR3 protein. The sample yields more than 500,000 distinct CDR3 sequences, 40% to 50% seen once. Sequenced: peripheral blood or thyroid tissue (not recorded which). The receptors stem from an adult woman with Graves' disease, either hyperthyroidism or ophthalmopathy (not recorded which).

The rearrangement links TRBV12-3 or TRBV12-4 to TRBJ2-2, with D uncertain. Trimming left V 1 base short and J 7 bases short, with 13 bases between. The CDR3 consists of 15 residues. CDR3 nucleotides: TGTGCCAGCAGTTTAGTAGTGAGTTTGGGCGGGGAGCTGTTTTTT. This gives the protein CASSLVVSLGGELFF.

The CDR3 spells CSARLGTYSTPGTVFAGYTF. The DNA of the CDR3 is TGCAGTGCTAGACTCGGGACCTACTCTACCCCGGGGACAGTTTTTGCTGGCTACACCTTC. This chain uses TRBV20-1 with TRBJ1-2; 7 positions agree with TRBD1. Germline V gene data show CDR1 as DFQATT and CDR2 as SNEGSKA (reference sequence). The V gene end was trimmed by 2 bases and the J gene end by 7 bases; junction bases not matched to a gene: 28. The CDR3 has 20 residues.

J is TRBJ1-2 and V is TRBV10-3; D gene unclear. Trimming took off 0 bases at V and 6 bases at J, with 11 bases between the two ends. Germline-derived CDR1 and CDR2 are ENHRY and SYGVKD. The CDR3 runs to 14 residues. DNA of the CDR3: TGTGCCATCAGTGAGTCGATCAGCGGGAATGGCTACACCTTC. Translated: CAISESISGNGYTF.

This clonotype was recorded at least ten times. The V call is TRBV25-1, the J call TRBJ1-3; 8 nucleotides match TRBD1. This CDR3 is built from 15 residues. Germline V lookup: CDR1 MGHDK, CDR2 SYGVNS. With V trimmed by 2 bases and J by 2 bases, 2 bases remained unmatched. CDR3 DNA sequence: TGTGCCAGCAGTGAACAGGGGGCGGCTGGAAACACCATATATTTT. Translated, it gives CASSEQGAAGNTIYF.

Concerning this clonotype itself: A read error may be the cause here, since a much bigger clone is one base away. The chain has TRBV7-9 and TRBJ2-7; a possible D gene is TRBD2 (6 bases). CDR3 length equals 14 residues. Per germline, CDR1 SEHNR and CDR2 FQNEAQ (reference sequence). The CDR3 sequence is CASSPLGSGYGQYF. The CDR3 DNA reads as TGTGCCAGCAGCCCTCTAGGTAGCGGCTACGGGCAGTACTTC.

The rearrangement links TRBV5-1 to TRBJ1-1, with D hard to call. The germline gives CDR1 SGHRS, CDR2 YFSETQ. CDR3 length: 15 residues. The V gene lost 0 bases and the J gene lost 1 base, with 10 bases spanning the gap. CDR3 sequence (DNA): TGCGCCAGCAGCTTGGATCCGGGGTCGAACACTGAAGCTTTCTTT. This codes for CASSLDPGSNTEAFF.

This clonotype appeared a few times. The CDR3 region has the DNA TGTGCCAGCAGTTTCGGACAGGATAATTCACCCCTCCACTTT. Amino acids: CASSFGQDNSPLHF. This sequence joins TRBV27 and TRBJ1-6; 7 positions agree with TRBD1. Germline V gives CDR1 MNHEY, CDR2 SMNVEV (reference sequence). The CDR3 covers 14 residues. The junction had 1 base not matched to a gene; V was cut back by 3 bases and J by 5 bases.

This clonotype has just a few counts. The rearrangement joins TRBV15 to TRBJ1-1; no clear D gene. Germline CDR1 LNHNV, CDR2 YYDKDF (reference sequence). The CDR3 has 13 amino acids. V was pared by 0 bases and J by 7 bases, with 9 bases between. The CDR3 sequence: CATSRDQGGEAFF. In DNA, the CDR3 is TGTGCCACCAGCAGAGACCAAGGTGGTGAAGCTTTCTTT.

This clonotype showed up many times. The chain employs TRBV2 and TRBJ1-4, with 8 bases identical to TRBD1. This CDR3 comprises 14 residues. Germline V gene data show CDR1 as SNHLY and CDR2 as FYNNEI. V lost 5 bases and J lost 9; bases outside the gene matches: 8. The CDR3, as DNA: TGTGCCAGCAGTCCTACGGACAGGGTGAAAAAACTGTTTTTT. Amino acids: CASSPTDRVKKLFF. The full variable domain, with the rest looked up from reference TRBV2 and TRBJ1-4, is EPEVTQTPSHQVTQMGQEVILRCVPISNHLYFYWYRQILGQKVEFLVSFYNNEISEKSEIFDDQFSVERPDGSNFTLKIRSTKLEDSAMYFCASSPTDRVKKLFFGSGTQLSVL.

This clonotype was counted at least ten times. This sequence joins TRBV20-1 and TRBJ1-1; TRBD1 matches at 8 bases. The germline V gene has CDR1 DFQATT and CDR2 SNEGSKA (reference sequence). Trimming at V came to 5 bases and at J to 1 base, leaving 3 bases not matched to a gene. The CDR3 has 13 amino acids. The DNA for the CDR3 is TGCAGTGCTCAACAGGGGGGGAACACTGAAGCTTTCTTT. This sequence encodes CSAQQGGNTEAFF.

This clonotype was observed at least ten times. V gene TRBV20-1 combines with J gene TRBJ1-2, with D unclear. V gave up 3 bases and J gave up 7 bases, with 6 bases separating them. CDR1 and CDR2 (germline): DFQATT, SNEGSKA (reference sequence). The CDR3 is 10 amino acids. CDR3 region: CSARQFGYTF. The CDR3 DNA follows: TGCAGTGCTAGGCAATTTGGCTACACCTTC.

Ten or more counts support this clonotype. This sequence joins TRBV29-1 and TRBJ2-2; D may be TRBD1 or TRBD2 (5 bases each). Germline CDR1 reads SQVTM; CDR2 reads ANQGSEA. The CDR3 is 15 residues long. Trimming pared 4 bases from V and 4 bases from J, leaving 16 bases between. The CDR3 DNA reads as TGCAGCGTTGGGAAGGCCGGGACGGGCACCGGGGAGCTGTTTTTT. Translation: CSVGKAGTGTGELFF.

The chain recombines TRBV20-1 with TRBJ1-1, with D possibly TRBD1 on 6 matching bases. In germline, CDR1 is DFQATT, CDR2 SNEGSKA (reference sequence). There are 15 residues in the CDR3. CDR3 amino acids: CRADRGGGAATEAFF. Written as DNA, the CDR3 is TGCAGGGCCGACCGCGGAGGGGGGGCTGCCACTGAAGCTTTCTTT.

CDR3 coding DNA: TGTGCCAGCAGCAAAAGGACGGGATACCAAGAGACCCAGTACTTC. Residues: CASSKRTGYQETQYF. The chain uses TRBV14 and TRBJ2-5, with D perhaps matching TRBD2 (5 bases). Germline V gene lookup returns CDR1 SGHDN and CDR2 FVKESK. The CDR3 contains 15 residues. Deletions cut 5 bases from V and 0 bases from J, with 13 bases between.

At least ten counts were recorded for this clonotype. The rearrangement links TRBV9 to TRBJ1-1, with 9 positions matching TRBD1. There are 13 residues in the CDR3. Per germline, CDR1 SGDLS and CDR2 YYNGEE. The V and J ends lost 4 bases and 8 bases, in that order; junction bases with no gene match: 6. CDR3 in amino acids: CASSIEGQGEAFF. CDR3 bases: TGTGCCAGCAGCATAGAGGGACAGGGCGAAGCTTTCTTT.

The gene calls are TRBV19 and TRBJ1-2; perhaps TRBD1 as D (5 bases). The CDR3 extends over 16 amino acids. V was trimmed by 7 bases and J by 5 bases, leaving 23 bases between them. Germline V gene sequence: CDR1 LNHDA, CDR2 SQIVND (reference sequence). The CDR3, as DNA: TGTGCCAGTACCCCAGATAAAGACAGTCGTGTGTATGGCTACACCTTC. Residues: CASTPDKDSRVYGYTF.

This chain links TRBV7-9 with TRBJ2-7; 11 bases agree with TRBD2. Trimming cost V 10 bases and J 1 base; bases outside gene matches: 6. Per the germline V gene, CDR1 is SEHNR and CDR2 is FQNEAQ (reference sequence). The length of the CDR3 is 14 residues. CDR3 sequence: CATTSGSFSYEQYF. As DNA, the CDR3 is TGTGCCACCACTAGCGGGAGTTTTTCCTACGAGCAGTACTTC.

This clonotype was recorded at least ten times. The chain couples TRBV7-9 to TRBJ1-1; D is uncertain. Per the germline V gene, CDR1 is SEHNR and CDR2 is FQNEAQ (reference sequence). The CDR3 consists of 14 residues. V lost 2 bases and J lost 0, with 7 bases in between. The CDR3 bases are TGTGCCAGCAGCTTAAGCGGATTGAACACTGAAGCTTTCTTT. This encodes CASSLSGLNTEAFF.

Points on this clonotype: A single base separates this from a much larger clone, so it may be a read error. The gene calls are TRBV9 and TRBJ2-2, with 8 nucleotides matching TRBD2. V dropped 2 bases and J dropped 7; count of bases not matched to a gene: 10. CDR1 is SGDLS and CDR2 is YYNGEE in the germline V gene. The CDR3 sequence is 16 residues long. The CDR3 DNA reads as TGTGCCAGCAGCGTCAAGCGGGAGAGCCATGTCGGGGAGCTGTTTTTT. Amino acids: CASSVKRESHVGELFF.

As to this clonotype: The CDR3 end shows no conserved phenylalanine or tryptophan, and so a read error is likely. The limits of the CDR3 on the DNA are not certain, so only TCRdb's listed CDR3 is given. V gene TRBV7-6 combines with J gene TRBJ2-6; the DNA was not compared with TRBD1, the D call given in the table. The CDR3 extends over 17 residues, inclusive of both ends. CDR1 is SGHVS and CDR2 is FNYEAQ in the germline V gene. CDR3 protein: CASSLESSGSGANVLVL.

This clonotype was detected only a few times. J is TRBJ1-1 and V is TRBV3-1; D gene unclear. Trimming cost V 3 bases and J 3 bases, with 5 bases left between them. CDR3 size: 12 residues. Germline V gene data show CDR1 as LGHDT and CDR2 as YNNKEL (reference sequence). Here the CDR3 DNA reads TGTGCCAGCAGCCAGAGTGACACTGAAGCTTTCTTT. Translated, it gives CASSQSDTEAFF.

The V call is TRBV6-6, the J call TRBJ2-7; 8 positions agree with TRBD2. CDR1 and CDR2 (germline): MNHNY, SVGAGI (reference sequence). V lost 6 bases to trimming and J lost 7 bases; unmatched junction nucleotides: 11. CDR3 size: 14 residues. The CDR3 sequence is CASREAGDVREQYF. The CDR3 nucleotides are TGTGCCAGCAGGGAAGCGGGAGATGTGAGGGAGCAGTACTTC.

The chain couples TRBV20-1 to TRBJ1-6, with no clear D. The CDR3 sequence is 12 residues long. Germline CDR1 is DFQATT and CDR2 is SNEGSKA (reference sequence). The V gene lost 7 bases and the J gene lost 9 bases, with 13 bases spanning the gap. CDR3 amino acids: CSVRTSGSPLHF. CDR3 nucleotides: TGCAGTGTACGGACGTCGGGTTCACCCCTCCACTTT.

This clonotype has just a few counts. CDR3 residues: CASGTSRSSYEQYF. The CDR3 nucleotides read TGTGCCAGCGGAACTAGCCGGAGCTCCTACGAGCAGTACTTC. The gene calls are TRBV7-4 and TRBJ2-7; TRBD2 is a possible D gene (6 bases). V was cut by 8 bases and J by 0 bases, with 14 bases left in between. The CDR3 spans 14 residues. Germline CDR1 is SGHVT and CDR2 is SQSDAQ.

The chain recombines TRBV11-2 with TRBJ2-7, with TRBD1 identical over 8 bases. The J segment lost 2 bases and the V segment lost 6 bases, leaving 9 bases of the junction unmatched. Looked up from germline, CDR1 is SGHAT and CDR2 is FQNNGV. The CDR3 runs to 15 residues. The CDR3 coding sequence is TGTGCCAGCAGTTCCCTAATACAGGGGGCCTACGAGCAGTACTTC. This sequence encodes CASSSLIQGAYEQYF.